The next 18 T cell receptor beta chains were all read from a single sample in a study of T cells after yellow fever vaccination. Each CDR3 protein gets one entry after TCRdb re-called the 5' RACE reads with MiXCR. The sample holds about 220,000 distinct CDR3 sequences, around 3.1% seen once. The sequencing used CD4+ T cells sorted from PBMCs, collected 10 days after the yellow fever booster vaccination. These receptors were taken from a young man who received the YFV17D yellow fever vaccine.

This clonotype has ten or more counts. This chain joins TRBV7-2 and TRBJ1-6, with D unresolved. Germline V gene sequence: CDR1 SGHTA, CDR2 FQGNSA. V was cut by 3 bases and J by 5 bases, with 11 bases left in between. The length of the CDR3 is 15 residues. CDR3 sequence reads: CASSLVSANNSPLHF. The CDR3 nucleotides read TGTGCCAGCAGCTTGGTTTCAGCAAATAATTCACCCCTCCACTTT.

This clonotype has ten or more counts. CDR3 in amino acids: CASSLSPTRETQYF. In DNA, the CDR3 is TGTGCCAGCAGTTTATCTCCGACTCGAGAGACCCAGTACTTC. The chain combines TRBV27 with TRBJ2-5; D gene ambiguous. The CDR3 is made up of 14 amino acids. V lost 0 bases and J lost 4, with 9 bases in between. Germline CDR1 MNHEY, CDR2 SMNVEV (reference sequence).

The CDR3 here is CASRLGTSTDTQYF. In DNA, the CDR3 is TGTGCCAGCAGACTAGGAACTAGCACAGATACGCAGTATTTT. The J gene is TRBJ2-3, the V gene TRBV5-6; D is perhaps TRBD2 (5 bases). Trimming removed 5 bases at V and 0 bases at J, with 10 bases between. CDR1 SGHDT and CDR2 YYEEEE come from the germline V gene. The CDR3 spans 14 residues.

This rearrangement joins TRBV20-1 to TRBJ1-1; 8 bases are a match to TRBD1. Germline loops: CDR1 DFQATT, CDR2 SNEGSKA (reference sequence). After removal of 5 bases from V and 3 bases from J, the junction contained 8 bases not matched to a gene. The CDR3 is made up of 14 amino acids. The CDR3 protein is CSAYPGGRDTEAFF. The CDR3 DNA reads as TGCAGTGCTTACCCAGGGGGCAGGGACACTGAAGCTTTCTTT.

This clonotype was observed many times. The chain couples TRBV5-4 to TRBJ1-6, with a tentative D call TRBD1 (5 bases). Germline V gene lookup returns CDR1 SGHNT and CDR2 YYREEE (reference sequence). The CDR3 loop spans 14 amino acids. V was shortened by 4 bases and J by 6 bases, with 11 bases between the two germline ends. CDR3 amino acids: CASSPGTANSPLHF. In nucleotides, the CDR3 is TGTGCCAGCAGCCCCGGGACCGCTAATTCACCCCTCCACTTT. Combining the CDR3 with reference TRBV5-4 and TRBJ1-6 gives the whole variable domain ETGVTQSPTHLIKTRGQQVTLRCSSQSGHNTVSWYQQALGQGPQFIFQYYREEENGRGNFPPRFSGLQFPNYSSELNVNALELDDSALYLCASSPGTANSPLHFGNGTRLTVT.

The V and J genes are TRBV5-1 and TRBJ2-1; D remains ambiguous. This CDR3 is 13 amino acids long. V shed 4 bases and J shed 5 bases, with 10 bases lying between them. Germline loops: CDR1 SGHRS, CDR2 YFSETQ. CDR3 protein: CASSLLGDNEQFF. The CDR3, as DNA: TGCGCCAGCAGCCTCCTAGGAGACAATGAGCAGTTCTTC.

This clonotype was counted at least ten times. The CDR3 DNA sequence: TGTGCCAGCACCTATGGAGGACAGGGAAGCAATCAGCCCCAGCATTTT. It yields the protein CASTYGGQGSNQPQHF. V gene TRBV6-2 or TRBV6-3 combines with J gene TRBJ1-5, with 8 bases that match TRBD1. The CDR3 runs 16 residues. Germline assignment: CDR1 MNHEY and CDR2 SVGEGT. The junction had 9 bases not matched to a gene; V was cut back by 7 bases and J by 1 base.

This clonotype came up many times. The chain recombines TRBV5-4 with TRBJ2-5; a possible D gene is TRBD2 (6 bases). CDR1 is SGHNT and CDR2 is YYREEE in the germline V gene (reference sequence). CDR3 length equals 14 residues. Trimming removed 0 bases from V and 4 bases from J, with 10 bases in between. DNA of the CDR3: TGTGCCAGCAGCTTGGGATTAGCGGCAGAGACCCAGTACTTC. It specifies CASSLGLAAETQYF.

In regard to this clonotype: The junction differs from germline at one of its ends, possibly a read error. The rearrangement links TRBV5-4 to TRBJ1-6; D is perhaps TRBD1 (5 bases). This CDR3 has 12 residues. Per the germline V gene, CDR1 is SGHNT and CDR2 is YYREEE (reference sequence). This CDR3 reads CSSRRGASPLHF. CDR3 sequence (DNA): TGTTCCAGCAGAAGAGGGGCTTCACCCCTCCACTTT.

This clonotype came up many times. The chain recombines TRBV10-3 with TRBJ2-7; 7 bases are shared with TRBD2. The length of the CDR3 is 13 residues. CDR1 is ENHRY, CDR2 SYGVKD, per germline. V trimming: 10 bases; J trimming: 5 bases; junction bases outside the gene matches: 11. The CDR3 bases are TGTGCCACATCCAACAGCGGGGCCCACGAGCAGTACGTC. Its protein is CATSNSGAHEQYV.

The chain uses TRBV6-2 or TRBV6-3 and TRBJ1-1; D not resolved. V was clipped by 0 bases and J by 2 bases, with 13 bases between them. The CDR3 has 16 amino acids. Germline values: CDR1 MNHEY, CDR2 SVGEGT. The DNA for the CDR3 is TGTGCCAGCAGTTACTCGATTCTGGAAGTTAACACTGAAGCTTTCTTT. Encoded protein: CASSYSILEVNTEAFF.

This chain connects TRBV19 to TRBJ1-5; D is undetermined. The CDR3 loop spans 14 amino acids. CDR1 is LNHDA, CDR2 SQIVND, per germline (reference sequence). Trimming removed 10 bases from V and 3 bases from J, with 16 bases in between. The CDR3 nucleotides read TGTGCCACCGCCGACCGAAGGGACAATCAGCCCCAGCATTTT. Protein product: CATADRRDNQPQHF.

This clonotype has only a few counts. This sequence joins TRBV24-1 and TRBJ2-3, with TRBD2 matching 8 bases. Germline CDR1 KGHDR, CDR2 SFDVKD. The length of the CDR3 is 11 residues. V was pared by 7 bases and J by 8 bases, with 1 base of the junction left unmatched. In nucleotides, the CDR3 is TGTGCCACCAGCACTAGCGGTACGCAGTATTTT. Translation gives CATSTSGTQYF.

This clonotype appeared a few times. The V gene is TRBV5-4, the J gene TRBJ2-7; either TRBD1 or TRBD2 may supply D (6 bases each). This CDR3 contains 16 residues. V was trimmed by 4 bases and J by 5 bases, leaving 22 bases between them. Germline CDR1 and CDR2: SGHNT and YYREEE (reference sequence). CDR3 DNA sequence: TGTGCCAGCAGCCGAGGGGGGACCTCTTGGAGCGACGAGCAGTACTTC. Translation gives CASSRGGTSWSDEQYF.

The chain employs TRBV20-1 and TRBJ2-3; D tentatively reads TRBD1 or TRBD2 (5 bases each). CDR1 is DFQATT, CDR2 SNEGSKA, per germline (reference sequence). V was pared by 6 bases and J by 0 bases, with 19 bases between. There are 16 residues in the CDR3. In DNA, the CDR3 is TGCAGTGCGCAACTCTGGGGGACCCGCAGCACAGATACGCAGTATTTT. Translating gives CSAQLWGTRSTDTQYF.

V is TRBV24-1 and J is TRBJ2-1; 8 bases line up with TRBD1. V lost 5 bases to trimming and J lost 7 bases; unmatched junction nucleotides: 3. The CDR3 has 13 residues. CDR1 is KGHDR and CDR2 is SFDVKD in the germline V gene. CDR3 sequence (DNA): TGTGCCACCAGTGGTACAGGGGGGAATGAGCAGTTCTTC. It is translated as CATSGTGGNEQFF.

The chain has TRBV28 and TRBJ1-5; 9 nucleotides line up with TRBD1. Germline CDR1 MDHEN, CDR2 SYDVKM. The CDR3 sequence is 14 residues long. J was trimmed by 8 bases and V by 8 bases; bases with no gene match: 10. This CDR3 is CASYRGRLSEPQHF. As DNA, the CDR3 is TGTGCCAGCTACAGGGGGCGCCTTTCGGAGCCCCAGCATTTT.

This rearrangement joins TRBV20-1 to TRBJ2-7; TRBD1 matches 7 bases. The V and J ends lost 0 bases and 2 bases, in that order; junction bases with no gene match: 4. This CDR3 has 14 amino acids. CDR1 is DFQATT, CDR2 SNEGSKA, per germline (reference sequence). In nucleotides, the CDR3 is TGCAGTGCTAGAGATTCCGGACAGGCCTACGAGCAGTACTTC. Its protein is CSARDSGQAYEQYF.